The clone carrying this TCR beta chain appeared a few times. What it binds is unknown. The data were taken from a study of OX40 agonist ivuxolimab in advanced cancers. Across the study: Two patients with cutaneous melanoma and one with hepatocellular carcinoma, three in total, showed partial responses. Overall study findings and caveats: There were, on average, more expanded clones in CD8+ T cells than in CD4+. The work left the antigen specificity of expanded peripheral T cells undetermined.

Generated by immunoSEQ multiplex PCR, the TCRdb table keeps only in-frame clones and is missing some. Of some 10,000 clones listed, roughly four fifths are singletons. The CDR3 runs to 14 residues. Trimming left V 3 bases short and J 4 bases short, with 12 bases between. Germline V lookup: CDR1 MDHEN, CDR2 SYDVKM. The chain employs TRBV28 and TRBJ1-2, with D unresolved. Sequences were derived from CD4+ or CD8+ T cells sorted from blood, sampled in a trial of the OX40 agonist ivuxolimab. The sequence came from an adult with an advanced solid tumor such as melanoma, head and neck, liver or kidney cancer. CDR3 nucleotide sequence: TGTGCCAGCAGTTTTTCCCATTTTCCCTATGGCTACACCTTC. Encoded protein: CASSFSHFPYGYTF.